The entry below describes one TCR beta chain. Its antigen remains undetermined. The input lacks base qualities; no much larger clone sits a single base away. The CDR3 covers 11 residues, taking in both the cysteine and the phenylalanine. The only DNA kept is the CDR3, 33 bases in frame from the first base. V is cut by 10 bases and J by 5 bases, and the space between the germline ends is 10 bases. For CDR1 and CDR2, the germline V gene lists ENHRY and SYGVKD. The immunoSEQ Assay was used to sequence TCR beta CDR3 regions from DNA. In the original analysis: To compute T cell density, TCR beta template counts were normalized to usable DNA, which was estimated by amplifying housekeeping genes. Using the preseqR package, richness was estimated by extrapolating to 120,000 templates for tissue samples and 400,000 templates for PBMC samples. Clonality was defined as one minus Pielou's evenness. To identify tissue-enriched TCRs, differential abundance testing was run on productive amino-acid clonotypes with a minimum total count of 5 and an alpha of 0.1. The Jaccard Index and the Morisita Overlap Index were used to measure how much the repertoires overlapped between compartments. TCR beta CDR3s were clustered by GLIPH together with public tetramer-defined viral CDR3s, and at least three viral sequences plus V-gene enrichment were required for viral motifs. In its TCRdb copy, this immuneACCESS table keeps in-frame sequences only and misses some clones. Where compared with another copy, unresolved V genes explain less than half of these, and the others have no known cause. V and J calls and clone size are as listed in that table; D and trimming were resolved from the DNA. Counted in this sample were about 13,000 clones; approximately 80% of them appeared once. The leading ten clones occupy around 30% of the sample.

At diagnosis, peripheral blood, uninvolved tumor-adjacent lung and tumor were collected and were preserved as a mix of fresh-frozen and FFPE material. Blood samples were analyzed as peripheral blood mononuclear cells for TCR repertoire profiling. The sample originates from a study of T cells in localized non-small cell lung cancer (dated by TCRdb to between 2020 and 2021). The study in broad terms: T cell repertoires of fewer than 250 early-stage NSCLC patients were analyzed, with tumors being compared against uninvolved tumor-adjacent lungs. The mean age of the NSCLC patients was about 64 years, with 120 to 150 men and around 100 women. All 230 or so NSCLC patients in the cohort were treatment-naive and had localized lung tumors that were resected.

Beyond this particular receptor, the publication reports: Uninvolved tumor-adjacent lung showed the highest T cell clonality, higher than tumor, which suggests more focused antigenic responses in the adjacent lung. A median of approximately 50 of the top 100 tumor clones turned up in the paired uninvolved adjacent lung, and approximately 30 of those clones also ranked among the top 100 of that same adjacent lung. Longer overall survival was associated with higher blood T cell density, whereas shorter survival was associated with higher adjacent-lung clonality. Because the study design was exploratory, TCR variables were selected using unadjusted p-values without false-discovery rate correction. Multi-region tumor sequencing was not performed, so intratumor heterogeneity could not be excluded.

This sequence uses TRBV10-3 and TRBJ2-3; the D region may be TRBD1 or TRBD2, each matching 6 bases equally. Sample: peripheral blood, taken before any cancer treatment. The receptor was isolated from a male donor at least 60 years old with stage I squamous cell lung carcinoma. The CDR3 is CATEGGDTQYF. The nucleotide sequence is given as TGTGCCACCGAGGGGGGAGATACGCAGTATTTT.